Below are 10 T cell receptor beta chains sequenced from a single sample in a study of T cell responses to AZD1222 COVID-19 vaccine. Assay used: immunoSEQ multiplex PCR; TCRdb lists only in-frame clones, some missing. The data show 80,000 or so clones, 85% to 95% seen once. The sample was peripheral blood, taken on day 0 of MenACWY control vaccination. These receptors came from an adult in good health.

The V call is TRBV29-1, the J call TRBJ2-2; D is undetermined. V was shortened by 0 bases and J by 5 bases, with 7 bases between the two germline ends. Germline V gives CDR1 SQVTM, CDR2 ANQGSEA. This CDR3 region has 13 residues. DNA of the CDR3: TGCAGCGTTGAAGAAATGGAAACCGGGGAGCTGTTTTTT. It encodes CSVEEMETGELFF.

Here the CDR3 DNA reads TGTGCCAGCAGCTTACCCCCTAGGGGGGCAGGGACTGAAGCTTTCTTT. Its protein product is CASSLPPRGAGTEAFF. V gene TRBV7-9 combines with J gene TRBJ1-1, with D perhaps TRBD1 (6 bases). Trimming took 2 bases from V and 5 from J, leaving 18 bases between them. This CDR3 contains 16 residues. Looked up from germline, CDR1 is SEHNR and CDR2 is FQNEAQ (reference sequence).

CDR3 nucleotides: TGTGCCAGCCGTAGCGTCCCTACTGAGCAGTACTTC. Protein product: CASRSVPTEQYF. This rearrangement joins TRBV28 to TRBJ2-7; D is perhaps TRBD2 (5 bases). There are 12 residues in the CDR3. V was trimmed by 8 bases and J by 7 bases, leaving 15 bases between them. Germline CDR1 reads MDHEN; CDR2 reads SYDVKM.

The chain carries TRBV5-1 and TRBJ2-2; D not certain. This CDR3 spans 13 amino acids. The germline V and J ends were trimmed by 5 bases and 2 bases, with 7 bases remaining between them. Germline CDR1 is SGHRS and CDR2 is YFSETQ. The DNA for the CDR3 is TGCGCCAGCAGTCGAATTAACACCGGGGAGCTGTTTTTT. Protein product: CASSRINTGELFF.

The chain recombines TRBV7-9 with TRBJ2-3; D assignment may be TRBD1 or TRBD2 (6 bases each). Trimming removed 6 bases at V and 6 bases at J, with 10 bases between. From germline, CDR1 is SEHNR and CDR2 FQNEAQ (reference sequence). The CDR3 contains 12 residues. The CDR3 is CASRRDTDTQYF. The CDR3 bases are TGTGCCAGCAGGCGGGACACCGATACGCAGTATTTT. Variable domain in full (rest from reference TRBV7-9 and TRBJ2-3): DTGVSQNPRHKITKRGQNVTFRCDPISEHNRLYWYRQTLGQGPEFLTYFQNEAQLEKSRLLSDRFSAERPKGSFSTLEIQRTEQGDSAMYLCASRRDTDTQYFGPGTRLTVL.

The chain couples TRBV6-2 or TRBV6-3 to TRBJ2-7; TRBD2 might be the D (5 bases). Trimming took 0 bases from V and 10 from J, leaving 19 bases between them. The germline CDR1 and CDR2 sequences are MNHEY and SVGEGT. CDR3 size: 15 residues. This CDR3 is CASSYSPTGIRLQYF. The CDR3, as DNA: TGTGCCAGCAGTTACTCCCCGACGGGGATACGCCTCCAGTACTTC.

J is TRBJ2-5 and V is TRBV30; possible D gene TRBD2, 6 bases. From germline, CDR1 is GTSNPN and CDR2 SVGIG (reference sequence). Trimming pared 0 bases from V and 5 bases from J, leaving 10 bases between. This CDR3 spans 13 amino acids. CDR3 amino acids: CAWSVGGTETQYF. As DNA, the CDR3 is TGTGCCTGGAGTGTTGGAGGGACCGAGACCCAGTACTTC.

The chain employs TRBV15 and TRBJ1-5, with D unclear. The CDR3 sequence is 13 residues long. CDR1 is LNHNV and CDR2 is YYDKDF in the germline V gene (reference sequence). Trimming took off 4 bases at V and 4 bases at J, with 8 bases between the two ends. CDR3 amino acids: CATSTEPNQPQHF. The CDR3 bases are TGTGCCACCAGCACAGAACCGAATCAGCCCCAGCATTTT.

In its sample, this clone ranks as medium-sized. The chain employs TRBV24-1 and TRBJ2-2, with TRBD1 as a possible D gene (5 bases). CDR1 is KGHDR, CDR2 SFDVKD, per germline. The CDR3 is made up of 16 amino acids. V was shortened by 0 bases and J by 4 bases, with 11 bases between the two germline ends. The CDR3 bases are TGTGCCACCAGTGATTTGGATCAGGGCATCACCGGGGAGCTGTTTTTT. Translating gives CATSDLDQGITGELFF.

This clone has just one count. The V call is TRBV7-6, the J call TRBJ1-4, with TRBD1 as a possible D gene (6 bases). Germline assignment: CDR1 SGHVS and CDR2 FNYEAQ. The length of the CDR3 is 15 residues. Trimming shortened V by 5 bases and J by 1 base, and 11 bases separated the two germline ends. This chain's CDR3 is CASSPRRGTNEKLFF. CDR3 DNA sequence: TGTGCCAGCAGCCCCCGCAGGGGAACTAATGAAAAACTGTTTTTT.